A selection of T cell receptor beta chains follows, all from one sample in a study of T cells expressing NK-cell markers. TCRdb processed the 5' RACE reads again and assigns one entry to each CDR3 protein, with no DNA. The sample totals fewer than 200,000 distinct CDR3 sequences. Sequenced material: blood T cells: a sorted CD56 or NKG2C T cell subset, CD4+ or CD8+ T cells, or bulk PBMC T cells (not recorded which). Receptors were obtained from a woman between 18 and 70 years old in good health. Each CDR3 is given with its conserved first and last residue.

cdr3_aa	v_call	j_call
CASSRPGQITGNTIYF	TRBV3-1	TRBJ1-3
CASSSDKPSDTQYF	TRBV5-6	TRBJ2-3
CASSHSTSGPSTYNEQFF	TRBV4-2	TRBJ2-1
CASSPDYTDTQYF	TRBV7-6	TRBJ2-3
CASSFRVGDYEQYF	TRBV5-1	TRBJ2-7
CASSQDQRGLNSGNTIYF	TRBV3-1	TRBJ1-3
CATSDTLAGGPDTQYF	TRBV24-1	TRBJ2-3
CASSPQTGTNEQFF	TRBV5-1	TRBJ2-1
CASSYLTTRGNEQFF	TRBV5-6	TRBJ2-1
CASSHGTGVPNTIYF	TRBV3-1	TRBJ1-3
CSVEDRVGGYTF	TRBV29-1	TRBJ1-2
CATSLDRGNYGYTF	TRBV15	TRBJ1-2
CASSLAGDRNNEQFF	TRBV5-1	TRBJ2-1
CASSLQDRNTEAFF	TRBV18	TRBJ1-1
CASSPSSPGSNQPQHF	TRBV18	TRBJ1-5
CASSLPRWENTEAFF	TRBV7-2	TRBJ1-1
CASSTGGGSTDTQYF	TRBV5-1	TRBJ2-3
CSARGTGTGTTLSNQPQHF	TRBV20-1	TRBJ1-5
CASSLRTGRGAGTEAFF	TRBV7-9	TRBJ1-1
CASTSTSVHEQFF	TRBV2	TRBJ2-1
CASSYDGSHEQYF	TRBV6-2/TRBV6-3	TRBJ2-7
CASSQQGGEKLFF	TRBV4-2	TRBJ1-4
CASSLGLAGNDEQFF	TRBV7-6	TRBJ2-1
CSANRGLLSNQPQHF	TRBV20-1	TRBJ1-5
CSARIGQDNEQFF	TRBV20-1	TRBJ2-1
CASSPRLDRVVTEAFF	TRBV5-1	TRBJ1-1
CASSLFWTSGSNEQFF	TRBV5-5	TRBJ2-1
CASSDRTGGRVTDTQYF	TRBV7-3	TRBJ2-3
CSGLGASGYEQYF	TRBV29-1	TRBJ2-7
CASSLGTGGSMSSYNEQFF	TRBV5-1	TRBJ2-1
CASSVGNRAYGYTF	TRBV9	TRBJ1-2
CSARGVQGAYYEQYF	TRBV20-1	TRBJ2-7